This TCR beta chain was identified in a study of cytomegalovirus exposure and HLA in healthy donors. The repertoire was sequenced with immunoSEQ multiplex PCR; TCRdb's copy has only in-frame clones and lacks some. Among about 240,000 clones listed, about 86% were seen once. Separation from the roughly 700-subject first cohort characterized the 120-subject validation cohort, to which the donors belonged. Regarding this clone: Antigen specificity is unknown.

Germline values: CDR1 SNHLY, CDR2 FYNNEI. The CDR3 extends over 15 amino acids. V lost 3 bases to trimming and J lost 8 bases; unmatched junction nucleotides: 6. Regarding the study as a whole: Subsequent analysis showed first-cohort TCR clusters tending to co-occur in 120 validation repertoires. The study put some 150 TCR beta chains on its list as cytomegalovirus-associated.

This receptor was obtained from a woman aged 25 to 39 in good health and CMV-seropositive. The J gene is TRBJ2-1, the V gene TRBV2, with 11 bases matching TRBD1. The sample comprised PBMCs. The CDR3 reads CASSDWTGGRDEQFF. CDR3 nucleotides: TGTGCCAGCAGTGATTGGACAGGGGGCAGGGATGAGCAGTTCTTC.